A single sample gave rise to the 26 T cell receptor beta chains below, sequenced in a study of CD8 T cells in Susac syndrome. Reverse transcription of about 0.45 to 1 ug RNA used random hexamers. TCRdb passed the immunoSEQ multiplex PCR reads through MiXCR, listing each CDR3 protein once. The sample has around 170,000 distinct CDR3 sequences, around 96% seen once. The sample comprised CD8+ T cells from PBMCs. The receptors derive from a human donor with multiple sclerosis.

V gene TRBV27 combines with J gene TRBJ1-5; D remains unclear. The CDR3 covers 13 residues. V lost 4 bases and J 7 bases, leaving 11 bases between the germline ends. Germline-derived CDR1 and CDR2 are MNHEY and SMNVEV (reference sequence). The DNA for the CDR3 is TGTGCCAGCAGTTGGGGTCCGTGGCAGCCCCAGCATTTT. Encoded protein: CASSWGPWQPQHF.

This clonotype was recorded once. The chain uses TRBV7-8 and TRBJ2-7, with D unresolved. This CDR3 region has 14 residues. Germline values: CDR1 SGHVS, CDR2 FQNEAQ. V lost 5 bases to trimming and J lost 0 bases, with 11 bases between them. The CDR3 DNA reads TGTGCCAGCAGCCCAGACACCGCCTCCTACGAGCAGTACTTC. It yields the protein CASSPDTASYEQYF.

This chain links TRBV25-1 with TRBJ2-5, with no clear D. This CDR3 has 15 residues. Looked up from germline, CDR1 is MGHDK and CDR2 is SYGVNS. V was cut by 6 bases and J by 5 bases, with 19 bases left in between. The CDR3: CASRKGSSSKETQYF. The DNA for the CDR3 is TGTGCCAGCAGGAAAGGAAGTAGCTCAAAGGAGACCCAGTACTTC.

This sequence joins TRBV6-5 and TRBJ2-7; 9 nucleotides match TRBD1. From germline, CDR1 is MNHEY and CDR2 SVGAGI. The CDR3 covers 13 residues. The V segment lost 6 bases and the J segment 3 bases; nucleotides outside the gene matches: 3. CDR3 in DNA: TGTGCCAGCAGCTGGGACAGGGTCTACGAGCAGTACTTC. The encoded protein is CASSWDRVYEQYF.

V is TRBV27 and J is TRBJ2-5, with 12 bases matching TRBD2. CDR3 length equals 13 residues. V shed 6 bases, J shed 10 bases, and the junction held 6 bases outside the gene matches. CDR1 MNHEY and CDR2 SMNVEV come from the germline V gene (reference sequence). The CDR3 bases are TGTGCCAGCAGACCGGGACTAGCGGGCGTCCAGTACTTC. It yields the protein CASRPGLAGVQYF.

The chain has TRBV20-1 and TRBJ1-1; perhaps TRBD1 as D (6 bases). CDR1 and CDR2 (germline): DFQATT, SNEGSKA (reference sequence). V lost 1 base, J lost 4 bases, and 10 bases lay in between. This CDR3 has 13 amino acids. The CDR3 DNA is TGCAGTGCTAGAGGACAGGCGGGCACTGAAGCTTTCTTT. As protein: CSARGQAGTEAFF.

The rearrangement uses TRBV2 and TRBJ1-6; D gene ambiguous. Per the germline V gene, CDR1 is SNHLY and CDR2 is FYNNEI. CDR3 length equals 14 residues. Trimming took off 1 base at V and 14 bases at J, with 15 bases between the two ends. The CDR3 reads CASSEDRALMSLHF. The CDR3 DNA is TGTGCCAGCAGTGAAGACCGAGCCCTAATGTCCCTCCACTTT.

This chain uses TRBV27 with TRBJ2-7; 7 bases align to TRBD1. Germline V lookup: CDR1 MNHEY, CDR2 SMNVEV (reference sequence). Trimming at V came to 5 bases and at J to 4 bases, leaving 11 bases not matched to a gene. There are 15 residues in the CDR3. The CDR3 coding sequence is TGTGCCAGCAGTCCCGTCCCTCGGACAGGTTACGAGCAGTACTTC. This codes for CASSPVPRTGYEQYF.

DNA of the CDR3: TGCAGTGTCTGGCAGACTGGCTACACCTTC. This gives the protein CSVWQTGYTF. The chain is built from TRBV20-1 and TRBJ1-2; D not resolved. From germline, CDR1 is DFQATT and CDR2 SNEGSKA (reference sequence). CDR3 length: 10 residues. Deletions cut 7 bases from V and 7 bases from J, with 10 bases between.

The chain is built from TRBV14 and TRBJ1-1; no definite D call. CDR1 is SGHDN, CDR2 FVKESK, per germline. Deletions cut 3 bases from V and 11 bases from J, with 19 bases between. The CDR3 consists of 14 residues. The CDR3: CASSQGLTRPRAFF. CDR3 nucleotide sequence: TGTGCCAGCAGCCAGGGATTGACAAGACCGCGGGCTTTCTTT. Combining the CDR3 with reference TRBV14 and TRBJ1-1 gives the whole variable domain EAGVTQFPSHSVIEKGQTVTLRCDPISGHDNLYWYRRVMGKEIKFLLHFVKESKQDESGMPNNRFLAERTGGTYSTLKVQPAELEDSGVYFCASSQGLTRPRAFFGQGTRLTVV.

J is TRBJ2-1 and V is TRBV7-6; D remains unclear. This CDR3 contains 13 residues. V gave up 5 bases and J gave up 6 bases, with 11 bases separating them. CDR1 and CDR2 (germline): SGHVS, FNYEAQ. CDR3 amino acids: CASSPLVGNEQFF. The DNA of the CDR3 is TGTGCCAGCAGCCCTCTTGTGGGCAATGAGCAGTTCTTC.

The rearrangement joins TRBV29-1 to TRBJ2-7; D possibly uses TRBD1 or TRBD2 (5 bases each). Germline lookup yields CDR1 SQVTM and CDR2 ANQGSEA. The CDR3 is 15 residues long. V was pared by 3 bases and J by 1 base, with 16 bases between. CDR3: CSVEYRDGDSYEQYF. CDR3 DNA: TGCAGCGTTGAGTACCGGGACGGCGATTCCTACGAGCAGTACTTC.

The chain links TRBV15 to TRBJ2-7; D remains unclear. The CDR3 totals 15 residues. Germline assignment: CDR1 LNHNV and CDR2 YYDKDF (reference sequence). The germline V and J ends were trimmed by 0 bases and 5 bases, with 14 bases remaining between them. CDR3: CATSRDEADPNEQYF. CDR3 bases: TGTGCCACCAGCAGAGATGAGGCGGACCCGAACGAGCAGTACTTC.

This chain connects TRBV29-1 to TRBJ2-7; TRBD1 matches 9 bases. Germline V lookup: CDR1 SQVTM, CDR2 ANQGSEA. The CDR3 extends over 16 amino acids. V lost 5 bases, J lost 2 bases, and 13 bases stayed unmatched. CDR3 coding DNA: TGCAGCGTTAGACAAAAGGGGGGACAGGGCCCCTACGAGCAGTACTTC. Its protein is CSVRQKGGQGPYEQYF.

This clonotype has a single count. The rearrangement uses TRBV7-9 and TRBJ2-2, with TRBD1 matching 8 bases. The CDR3 has 15 residues. Germline CDR1 SEHNR, CDR2 FQNEAQ (reference sequence). The J segment lost 0 bases and the V segment lost 7 bases, leaving 4 bases of the junction unmatched. DNA of the CDR3: TGTGCCAGCACCGGGGGACAGGCGAACACCGGGGAGCTGTTTTTT. This codes for CASTGGQANTGELFF.

The chain carries TRBV28 and TRBJ2-3, with TRBD2 matching 13 bases. This CDR3 contains 17 residues. V dropped 3 bases and J dropped 5; count of bases not matched to a gene: 8. Germline loops: CDR1 MDHEN, CDR2 SYDVKM. In nucleotides, the CDR3 is TGTGCCAGCAGTTTGGGGACTAGCGGGATCCTCGGAGATACGCAGTATTTT. Translation gives CASSLGTSGILGDTQYF.

The chain couples TRBV7-3 to TRBJ2-1; 7 bases line up with TRBD1. This CDR3 has 18 residues. Trimming cost V 5 bases and J 0 bases; bases outside gene matches: 13. Germline CDR1 SGHTA, CDR2 FQGTGA. In DNA, the CDR3 is TGTGCCAGCAGCCGAATGGGACAGTTAATTAGCTCCTACAATGAGCAGTTCTTC. This sequence encodes CASSRMGQLISSYNEQFF.

The genes are TRBV9 and TRBJ2-7, with D possibly being TRBD1 or TRBD2 (5 bases each). The CDR3 is 14 amino acids. Germline CDR1 reads SGDLS; CDR2 reads YYNGEE. Trimming pared 3 bases from V and 1 base from J, leaving 11 bases between. CDR3 sequence (DNA): TGTGCCAGCAGCGGAGGGGACGGGTCCTACGAGCAGTACTTC. Encoded protein: CASSGGDGSYEQYF.

This clonotype was picked up one time. CDR3 sequence reads: CAIPGAQNTEAFF. For the CDR3, the DNA is TGTGCCATCCCAGGGGCACAGAACACTGAAGCTTTCTTT. The rearrangement links TRBV13 to TRBJ1-1; D perhaps matches TRBD1 (6 bases). Germline CDR1 PRHDT, CDR2 FYEKMQ (reference sequence). V was trimmed by 10 bases and J by 1 base, leaving 13 bases between them. This CDR3 has 13 amino acids.

The DNA for the CDR3 is TGTGCCAGCAGCTTAGGGGACAGGGTTAACGAGCAGTACTTC. The encoded protein is CASSLGDRVNEQYF. The gene calls are TRBV13 and TRBJ2-7; 8 bases fit TRBD1. V lost 0 bases and J lost 5; bases outside the gene matches: 3. The length of the CDR3 is 14 residues. Germline CDR1 PRHDT, CDR2 FYEKMQ (reference sequence).

The V gene is TRBV12-3 or TRBV12-4, the J gene TRBJ1-1; D unclear. The CDR3 contains 11 residues. V was cut by 3 bases and J by 12 bases, with 11 bases left in between. The CDR3 spells CASSFGPQSFF. As DNA, the CDR3 is TGTGCCAGCAGTTTCGGACCCCAGTCTTTCTTT.

The chain links TRBV9 to TRBJ2-7; D is uncertain. In germline, CDR1 is SGDLS, CDR2 YYNGEE. V lost 0 bases and J 3 bases, leaving 7 bases between the germline ends. The CDR3 totals 13 residues. CDR3 amino acids: CASSVANHYEQYF. In nucleotides, the CDR3 is TGTGCCAGCAGCGTAGCTAACCACTACGAGCAGTACTTC. The variable domain in full, with the rest retrieved from reference TRBV9 and TRBJ2-7, is DSGVTQTPKHLITATGQRVTLRCSPRSGDLSVYWYQQSLDQGLQFLIQYYNGEERAKGNILERFSAQQFPDLHSELNLSSLELGDSALYFCASSVANHYEQYFGPGTRLTVT.

The rearrangement links TRBV4-2 to TRBJ1-2, with D perhaps matching TRBD1 (6 bases). Germline V lookup: CDR1 LGHNA, CDR2 YNFKEQ. The ends were cut back, 6 bases at V and 6 bases at J, with 17 bases in the middle. This CDR3 region has 14 residues. CDR3 loop: CASSQVTGANGYTF. The DNA of the CDR3 is TGTGCCAGCAGTCAGGTGACAGGTGCCAATGGCTACACCTTC.

The chain uses TRBV20-1 and TRBJ2-3; D is uncertain. CDR3 length: 13 residues. Trimming pared 5 bases from V and 3 bases from J, leaving 12 bases between. Germline V lookup: CDR1 DFQATT, CDR2 SNEGSKA (reference sequence). In DNA, the CDR3 is TGCAGTGCTCATTACCCTGTAACAGATACGCAGTATTTT. It yields the protein CSAHYPVTDTQYF.

The chain carries TRBV14 and TRBJ1-2; D gene ambiguous. This CDR3 contains 13 residues. Trimming cost V 0 bases and J 6 bases, with 8 bases left between them. Germline V lookup: CDR1 SGHDN, CDR2 FVKESK. The CDR3 DNA reads as TGTGCCAGCAGCCAAGATCGCAGGCATGGCTACACCTTC. Translating gives CASSQDRRHGYTF.

This sequence joins TRBV7-4 and TRBJ1-1; D gene uncertain. Trimming took off 5 bases at V and 2 bases at J, with 15 bases between the two ends. The CDR3 spans 15 residues. In germline, CDR1 is SGHVT, CDR2 SQSDAQ. CDR3 nucleotides: TGTGCCAGCAGCACCCAACCGCATCGAAACACTGAAGCTTTCTTT. Amino acid sequence: CASSTQPHRNTEAFF.